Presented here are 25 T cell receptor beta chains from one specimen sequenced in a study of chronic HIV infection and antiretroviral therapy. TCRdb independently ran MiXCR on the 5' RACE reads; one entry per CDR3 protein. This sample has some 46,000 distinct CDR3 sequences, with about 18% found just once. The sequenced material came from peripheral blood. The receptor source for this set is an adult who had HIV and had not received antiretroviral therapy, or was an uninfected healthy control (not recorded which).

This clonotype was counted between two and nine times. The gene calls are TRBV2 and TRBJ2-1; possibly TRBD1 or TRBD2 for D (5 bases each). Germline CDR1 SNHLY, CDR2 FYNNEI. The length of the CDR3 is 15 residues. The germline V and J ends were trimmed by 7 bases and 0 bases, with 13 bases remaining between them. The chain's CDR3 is CASTLEGSSYNEQFF. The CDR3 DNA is TGTGCCAGCACACTAGAGGGGTCCTCCTACAATGAGCAGTTCTTC.

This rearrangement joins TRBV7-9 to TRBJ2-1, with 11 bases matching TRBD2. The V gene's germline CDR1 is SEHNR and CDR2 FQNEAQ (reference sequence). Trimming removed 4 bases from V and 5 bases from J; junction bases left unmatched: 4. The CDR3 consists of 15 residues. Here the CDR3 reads CASSSPGLADNEQFF. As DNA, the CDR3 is TGTGCCAGCAGCTCCCCGGGACTAGCGGACAATGAGCAGTTCTTC.

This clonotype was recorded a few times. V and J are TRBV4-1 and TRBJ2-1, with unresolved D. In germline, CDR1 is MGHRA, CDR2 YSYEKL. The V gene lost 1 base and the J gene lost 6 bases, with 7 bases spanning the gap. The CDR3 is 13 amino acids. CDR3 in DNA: TGCGCCAGCAGCCAAGCAAGACTCAATGAGCAGTTCTTC. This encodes CASSQARLNEQFF.

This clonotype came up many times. The CDR3 sequence: CASSFQLTEAFF. DNA for the CDR3: TGTGCCAGCAGTTTTCAACTGACTGAAGCTTTCTTT. The chain carries TRBV28 and TRBJ1-1; D is uncertain. The CDR3 is 12 residues long. V shed 3 bases and J shed 5 bases, with 7 bases lying between them. Germline V gene lookup returns CDR1 MDHEN and CDR2 SYDVKM.

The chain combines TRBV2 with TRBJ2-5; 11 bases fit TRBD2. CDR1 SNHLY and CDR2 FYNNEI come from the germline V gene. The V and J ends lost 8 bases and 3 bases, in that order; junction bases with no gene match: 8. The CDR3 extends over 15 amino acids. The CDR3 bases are TGTGCCAGCGTCCGGCTGGGACTAGCGGAAGAGACCCAGTACTTC. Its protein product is CASVRLGLAEETQYF.

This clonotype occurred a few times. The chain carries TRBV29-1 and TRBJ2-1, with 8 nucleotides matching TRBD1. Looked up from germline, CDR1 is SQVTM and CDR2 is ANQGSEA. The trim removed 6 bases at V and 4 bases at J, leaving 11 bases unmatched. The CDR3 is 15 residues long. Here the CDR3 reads CSVAAGTGPYNEQFF. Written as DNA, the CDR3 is TGCAGCGTCGCTGCCGGGACAGGCCCATACAATGAGCAGTTCTTC.

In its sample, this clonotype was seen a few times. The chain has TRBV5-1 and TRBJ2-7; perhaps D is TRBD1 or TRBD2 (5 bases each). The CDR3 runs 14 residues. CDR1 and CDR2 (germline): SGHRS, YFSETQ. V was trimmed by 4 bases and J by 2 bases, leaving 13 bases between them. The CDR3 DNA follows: TGCGCCAGCAGCATGGGACCGCCCCCCTACGAGCAGTACTTC. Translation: CASSMGPPPYEQYF.

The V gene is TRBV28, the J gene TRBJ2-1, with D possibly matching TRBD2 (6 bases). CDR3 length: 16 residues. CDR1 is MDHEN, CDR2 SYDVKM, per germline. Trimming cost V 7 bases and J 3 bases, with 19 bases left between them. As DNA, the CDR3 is TGTGCCAGCATGGTGGGCGTCGGGGGAAGCTACAATGAGCAGTTCTTC. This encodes CASMVGVGGSYNEQFF.

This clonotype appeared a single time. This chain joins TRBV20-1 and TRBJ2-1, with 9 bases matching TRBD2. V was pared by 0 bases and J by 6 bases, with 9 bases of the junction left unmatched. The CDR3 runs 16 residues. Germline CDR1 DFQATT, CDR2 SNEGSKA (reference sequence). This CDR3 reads CSARDLIGTSPNEQFF. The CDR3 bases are TGCAGTGCTAGAGATCTTATTGGGACTAGCCCCAATGAGCAGTTCTTC.

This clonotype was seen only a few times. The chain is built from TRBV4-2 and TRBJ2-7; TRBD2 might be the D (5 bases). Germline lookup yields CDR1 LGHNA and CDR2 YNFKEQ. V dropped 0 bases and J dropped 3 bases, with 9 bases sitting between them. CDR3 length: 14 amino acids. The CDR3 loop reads CASSQDLGVYEQYF. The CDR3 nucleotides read TGTGCCAGCAGCCAAGACCTCGGGGTCTACGAGCAGTACTTC.

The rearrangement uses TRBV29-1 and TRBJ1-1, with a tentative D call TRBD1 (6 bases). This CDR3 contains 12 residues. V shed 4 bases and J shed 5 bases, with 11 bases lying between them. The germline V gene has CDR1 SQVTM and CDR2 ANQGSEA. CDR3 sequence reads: CSVGTEVTEAFF. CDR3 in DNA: TGCAGCGTTGGGACAGAGGTAACTGAAGCTTTCTTT.

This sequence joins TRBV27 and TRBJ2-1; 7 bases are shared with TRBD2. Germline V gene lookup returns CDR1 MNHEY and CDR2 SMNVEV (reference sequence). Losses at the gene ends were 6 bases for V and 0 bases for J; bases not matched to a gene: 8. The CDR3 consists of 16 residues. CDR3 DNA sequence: TGTGCCAGCAGATATAGACTAGCTGGCTCCTACAATGAGCAGTTCTTC. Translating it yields CASRYRLAGSYNEQFF.

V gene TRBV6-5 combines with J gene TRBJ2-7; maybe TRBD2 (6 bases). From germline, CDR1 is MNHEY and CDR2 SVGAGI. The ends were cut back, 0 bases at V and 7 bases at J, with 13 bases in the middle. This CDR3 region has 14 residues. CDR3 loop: CASSYSRGTGEQYF. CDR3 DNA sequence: TGTGCCAGCAGTTACTCTCGCGGGACGGGGGAGCAGTACTTC.

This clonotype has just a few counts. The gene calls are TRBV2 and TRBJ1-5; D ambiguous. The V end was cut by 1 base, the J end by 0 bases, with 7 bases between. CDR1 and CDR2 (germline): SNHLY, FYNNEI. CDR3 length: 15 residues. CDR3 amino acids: CASSEGPISNQPQHF. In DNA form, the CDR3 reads TGTGCCAGCAGTGAAGGACCGATTAGCAATCAGCCCCAGCATTTT.

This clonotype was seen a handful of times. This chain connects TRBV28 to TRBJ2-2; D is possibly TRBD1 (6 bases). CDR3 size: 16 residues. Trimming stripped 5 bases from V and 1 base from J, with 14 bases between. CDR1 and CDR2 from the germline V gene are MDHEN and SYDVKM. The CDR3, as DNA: TGTGCCAGCAGTCAAATACAGGGAATGAACACCGGGGAGCTGTTTTTT. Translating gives CASSQIQGMNTGELFF.

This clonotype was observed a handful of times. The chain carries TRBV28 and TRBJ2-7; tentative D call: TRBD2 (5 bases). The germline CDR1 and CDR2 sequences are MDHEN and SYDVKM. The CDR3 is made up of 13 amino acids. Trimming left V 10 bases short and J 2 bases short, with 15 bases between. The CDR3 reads CATEGSGPYEQYF. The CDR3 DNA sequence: TGTGCCACCGAAGGGAGCGGTCCCTACGAGCAGTACTTC.

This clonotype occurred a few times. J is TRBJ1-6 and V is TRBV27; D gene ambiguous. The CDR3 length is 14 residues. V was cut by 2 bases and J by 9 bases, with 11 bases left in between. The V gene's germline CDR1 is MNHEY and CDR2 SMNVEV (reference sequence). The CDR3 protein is CASSLGVYASPLHF. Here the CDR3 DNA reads TGTGCCAGCAGTTTAGGGGTATATGCTTCACCCCTCCACTTT.

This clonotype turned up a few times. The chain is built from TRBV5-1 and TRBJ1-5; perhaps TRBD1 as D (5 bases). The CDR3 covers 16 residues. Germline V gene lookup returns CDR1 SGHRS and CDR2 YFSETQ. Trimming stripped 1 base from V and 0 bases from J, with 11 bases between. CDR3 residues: CASSLSGSYSNQPQHF. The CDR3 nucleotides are TGCGCCAGCAGCTTGTCAGGGAGTTATAGCAATCAGCCCCAGCATTTT.

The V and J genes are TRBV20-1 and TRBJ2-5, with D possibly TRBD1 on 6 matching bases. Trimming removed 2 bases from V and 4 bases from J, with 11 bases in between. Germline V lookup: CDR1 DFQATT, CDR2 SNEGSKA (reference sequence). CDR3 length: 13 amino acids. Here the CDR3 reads CSARISRGETQYF. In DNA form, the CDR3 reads TGCAGTGCTAGAATCAGCAGGGGAGAGACCCAGTACTTC.

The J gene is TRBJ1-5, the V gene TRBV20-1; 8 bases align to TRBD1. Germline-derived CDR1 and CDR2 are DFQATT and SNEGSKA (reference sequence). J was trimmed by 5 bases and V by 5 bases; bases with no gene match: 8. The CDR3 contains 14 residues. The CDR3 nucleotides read TGCAGTGCTGGGCGGACAGGGCCATATCAGCCCCAGCATTTT. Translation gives CSAGRTGPYQPQHF.

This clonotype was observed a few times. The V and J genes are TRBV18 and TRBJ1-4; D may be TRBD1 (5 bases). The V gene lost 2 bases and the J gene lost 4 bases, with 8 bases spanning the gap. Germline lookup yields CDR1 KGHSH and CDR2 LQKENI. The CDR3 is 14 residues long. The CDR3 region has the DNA TGTGCCAGCTCACCAGGGAGGGGTAATGAAAAACTGTTTTTT. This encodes CASSPGRGNEKLFF.

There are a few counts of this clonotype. For the CDR3, the DNA is TGTGCCAGCAGCTTAGGGGCAGGGTGGAATGAAGCTTTCTTT. Encoded protein: CASSLGAGWNEAFF. The rearrangement uses TRBV11-2 and TRBJ1-1; D is perhaps TRBD1 (5 bases). The germline V gene has CDR1 SGHAT and CDR2 FQNNGV. CDR3 length equals 14 residues. V lost 1 base and J lost 7, with 13 bases in between.

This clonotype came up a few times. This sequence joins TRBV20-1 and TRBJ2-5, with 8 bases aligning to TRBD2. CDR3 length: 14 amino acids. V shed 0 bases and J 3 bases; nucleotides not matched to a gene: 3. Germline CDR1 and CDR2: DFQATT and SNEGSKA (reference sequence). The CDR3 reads CSAREGGLEETQYF. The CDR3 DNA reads TGCAGTGCTAGAGAGGGGGGACTAGAAGAGACCCAGTACTTC.

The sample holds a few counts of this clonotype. The CDR3 loop reads CASSRLASTYEQYF. The CDR3 nucleotides read TGTGCCAGCAGCCGACTAGCATCCACCTACGAGCAGTACTTC. The V gene is TRBV28, the J gene TRBJ2-7; 7 bases match TRBD2. CDR3 size: 14 residues. The germline V gene has CDR1 MDHEN and CDR2 SYDVKM. V lost 6 bases, J lost 2 bases, and 7 bases stayed unmatched.

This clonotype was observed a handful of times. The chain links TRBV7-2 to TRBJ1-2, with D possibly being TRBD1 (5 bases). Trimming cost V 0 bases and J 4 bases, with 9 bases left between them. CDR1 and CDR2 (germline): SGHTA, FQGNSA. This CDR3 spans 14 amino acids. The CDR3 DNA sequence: TGTGCCAGCAGCTTAGCTGGGGACGTCTATGGCTACACCTTC. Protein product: CASSLAGDVYGYTF.